This T cell receptor beta chain was profiled in a study of Ad26.COV2.S vaccination and SARS-CoV-2 variants (dated by TCRdb to the early 2020s). Regarding the study in general: Donors in the vaccine arm were drawn from COV1001, a phase I-IIa trial of Ad26.COV2.S in healthy adults that was multicentre, randomized, double-blind and placebo-controlled. The TCR-sequenced set comprised around 32 samples: approximately 19 Ad26.COV2.S vaccine recipients, 5 placebo recipients and 8 SARS-CoV-2 convalescent individuals. Investigators remained blinded to trial group allocation during experiments and outcome assessment. Participants in the trial were split at random into five groups of five each, receiving low-dose or high-dose Ad26.COV2.S once or twice, or else placebo on both occasions. Ad26.COV2.S was administered intramuscularly at a dose of 5x10^10 or 1x10^11 viral particles, either as one shot or as two shots given 56 days apart. The specificity and breadth of SARS-CoV-2-reactive T cell receptors after Ad26.COV2.S vaccination were assessed by TCRbeta repertoire sequencing.

In the germline V gene (reference sequence), CDR1 corresponds to DFQATT and CDR2 to SNEGSKA. The CDR3 runs 13 amino acids, cysteine and phenylalanine included. Here the CDR3 DNA is all that survives: 39 bases in frame from base 1. The germline V and J ends show losses of 3 bases and 5 bases respectively, and no gene match explains 5 bases of the junction. General study outcomes and caveats: Higher spike-specific TCR breadth was observed in Ad26.COV2.S recipients than in placebo recipients (P = 0.0014). The study was not powered to compare responses between vaccine doses or regimens. After vaccination, substantial breadth of spike-specific CD8+ and CD4+ T cell responses was reported. The authors noted that total T cell responses may have been underestimated by the TCR breadth and depth analyses. Vaccine and placebo recipients had comparable non-spike TCR breadth, which fits with the vaccine containing only spike.

This specimen's treatment or condition label, interpreted: 15 to 20 received Ad26.COV2.S at low or high dose, single or two shots; a few received placebo; per-sample allocation not given. For vaccine and placebo recipients, the sequenced repertoires came from samples collected on day 63 after the first injection. In Cohort 1b, 25 adults aged 18-55 years were enrolled at a single site in Boston, USA, between 29 July and 7 August 2020. Ad26.COV2.S consisted of a replication-incompetent adenovirus type 26 vector by which a prefusion-stabilized SARS-CoV-2 spike protein from the original Wuhan strain was expressed. The immunoSEQ Assay was the method used to sequence TCRbeta CDR3 regions. After extraction, genomic DNA underwent amplification by bias-controlled multiplex PCR, followed by high-throughput sequencing. For the original study's pipeline: Collapsing and filtering of sequences were performed to quantify the absolute abundance of each unique TCRbeta CDR3 region. Usable DNA was measured by amplifying reference genes present in all nucleated cells, and TCRbeta template counts were normalized to that usable DNA to estimate T cell fraction. Repertoire TCRs were annotated as SARS-CoV-2-specific when V gene, CDR3 amino acid sequence and J gene were exactly matched to a known reactive TCR set. MIRA supplied the reference SARS-CoV-2 TCR set, which was filtered for enrichment in COVID-19-positive ImmuneCODE repertoires so that public or cross-reactive TCRs were removed. Using the MIRA antigens, annotated TCRs were further analysed by specific ORF or by position within an ORF. Breadth was defined as annotated unique rearrangements over total unique productive rearrangements; depth was the summed frequency of those rearrangements. TCR breadth was compared between groups using two-sided Wilcoxon rank-sum tests. TCRdb's version of the immuneACCESS table is confined to in-frame rearrangements and falls short of the full clone set. An unresolved V gene accounts for under half of the shortfall where checked; the remainder is of unknown origin. For V, J and clone size, that table is used; D and trimming come from the DNA. For this sample the table gives roughly 390,000 clones, of which 80% to 90% were detected only once. Clones ranked in the top ten supply roughly 3% of the sample.

Details on this clone: No cognate antigen has been identified for it. No much larger clone exists at a distance of one base, and base qualities are not known.

Sample: peripheral blood, taken in a trial of Ad26.COV2.S vaccine versus placebo. The source is a person between 18 and 59 years old who received the Ad26.COV2.S COVID-19 vaccine or a placebo. The chain joins TRBV20-1 to TRBJ1-1; the junction holds 8 bases that match TRBD1. Read as DNA, the sequence is TGCAGTGCTAGTAAACAGGGGGAGACTGAAGCTTTCTTT. The encoded protein is CSASKQGETEAFF.